The clone carrying this T cell receptor (beta chain) was detected only a few times. What it binds is not known. With a J-beta primer mix and a sample-barcoded 5' primer, a second PCR ran roughly 7 to 11 cycles. TCRdb reprocessed the 5' RACE reads via MiXCR and lists one record per CDR3 protein. Of some 1.6 million distinct CDR3 sequences listed, 30% to 40% are singletons. These data come from a study of blood T cells in healthy people across ages. This CDR3 region has 15 residues. CDR1 SGHRS and CDR2 YFSETQ come from the germline V gene. Trimming cost V 4 bases and J 5 bases, with 17 bases left between them. Study-level points and caveats: Unsorted PBMC material precluded a definitive naive versus antigen-experienced comparison.

The rearrangement links TRBV5-1 to TRBJ2-3; D is unclear. The origin of this receptor is a woman in her twenties or thirties in good health. The sample consisted of blood. This CDR3 reads CASSPNPGPQDTQYF. The CDR3 coding sequence is TGCGCCAGCAGCCCAAACCCCGGACCTCAAGATACGCAGTATTTT.